The rows below give T cell receptor beta chains drawn from one sample of a study of T-cell memory formation after mild COVID-19. TCRdb fed the 5' RACE reads into MiXCR, producing one record per CDR3 protein. Found here are about half a million distinct CDR3 sequences, roughly 18% of them singletons; the top ten hold 9% to 15%. The sequenced material came from PBMCs or a T cell subset sorted from them (not recorded which). The receptors shown here come from an adult woman who had mild COVID-19 (a few samples of this study predate the infection). Cell type and time point are not known. The CDR3 runs from the conserved cysteine through the conserved F or W. Fields, in order: D gene, V gene, J gene, clone size, CDR3 DNA, CDR3 protein. A D gene is named only where the DNA matches it firmly. Size is stated for part of the rows, as once, few or many counts, or as a class when the clone is expanded.

d_call: TRBD1
v_call: TRBV5-5
j_call: TRBJ1-2
clone_size: NA
cdr3_nt: TGTGCCAGCGACAGGGGATGGTTCTATGGCTACACCTTC
cdr3_aa: CASDRGWFYGYTF

d_call: NA
v_call: TRBV5-1
j_call: TRBJ2-1
clone_size: many
cdr3_nt: TGCGCCAGCAGCCCCCTGGACAGCAACAATGAGCAGTTCTTC
cdr3_aa: CASSPLDSNNEQFF

d_call: TRBD1
v_call: TRBV29-1
j_call: TRBJ1-1
clone_size: many
cdr3_nt: TGCAGCGTTGAAACTTCCGGGACAGGGGCTTTCTTT
cdr3_aa: CSVETSGTGAFF

d_call: NA
v_call: TRBV5-1
j_call: TRBJ1-2
clone_size: NA
cdr3_nt: TGCGCCAGCAGCCCCATTCCTGACAGTTATGGGGGCTATGGCTACACCTTC
cdr3_aa: CASSPIPDSYGGYGYTF

d_call: TRBD1
v_call: TRBV10-3
j_call: TRBJ1-1
clone_size: few
cdr3_nt: TGTGCCATCAGTGAGTCGAACGGACAGGGGAACACTGAAGCTTTCTTT
cdr3_aa: CAISESNGQGNTEAFF

d_call: NA
v_call: TRBV2
j_call: TRBJ2-7
clone_size: NA
cdr3_nt: TGTGCCAGCATCCCAATCGGATCCTACGAGCAGTACTTC
cdr3_aa: CASIPIGSYEQYF

d_call: NA
v_call: TRBV7-8
j_call: TRBJ2-5
clone_size: NA
cdr3_nt: TGTGCCAGCTTGTTGGGTGGGAGTAGAGAGACCCAGTACTTC
cdr3_aa: CASLLGGSRETQYF

d_call: NA
v_call: TRBV4-3
j_call: TRBJ1-2
clone_size: NA
cdr3_nt: TGCGCCAGCAGCCAAGAACGCAGGGCGGCCTATGGCTACACCTTC
cdr3_aa: CASSQERRAAYGYTF

d_call: NA
v_call: TRBV3-1
j_call: TRBJ1-2
clone_size: NA
cdr3_nt: TGTGCCAGCAGCCAAGGATGGGGGTTCGAGTATGGCTACACCTTC
cdr3_aa: CASSQGWGFEYGYTF

d_call: NA
v_call: TRBV27
j_call: TRBJ1-5
clone_size: many
cdr3_nt: TGTGCCAGCAGTTCCCTCTCGGCAGGATCTATGAATCAGCCCCAGCATTTT
cdr3_aa: CASSSLSAGSMNQPQHF

d_call: NA
v_call: TRBV5-1
j_call: TRBJ2-7
clone_size: NA
cdr3_nt: TGCGCCAGCAGTCGAATTCCGGGACAACCCTACGAGCAGTACTTC
cdr3_aa: CASSRIPGQPYEQYF

d_call: NA
v_call: TRBV20-1
j_call: TRBJ2-3
clone_size: NA
cdr3_nt: TGCAGTGCTAGTGCAGCGGGTCGCACAGATACGCAGTATTTT
cdr3_aa: CSASAAGRTDTQYF